These T cell receptor beta chains were read from a single sample in a study of T-cell reconstitution after alpha-beta-depleted transplantation in children. TCRdb re-called the PCR reads with MiXCR, one entry per CDR3 protein. The table lists fewer than 400,000 distinct CDR3 sequences, roughly 21% of them singletons, with less than 4.5% in the top ten. Sample: PBMCs from the stem cell graft donor, taken from the stem cell graft. Receptors were obtained from a human donor who donated a stem cell graft to a child with acute myeloid leukemia. CDR3s include the opening cysteine and the closing phenylalanine or tryptophan. D genes are given only for firm matches. Clone size is not always given. Where it is, it says once, few, many or a class for expanded clones.

CDR3 protein	CDR3 DNA	V gene	D gene	J gene	clone size
CASSLRSSERVYHYNEQFF	TGCGCCAGCAGCTTGAGGTCTAGCGAGAGGGTATACCACTACAATGAGCAGTTCTTC	TRBV5-1	-	TRBJ2-1	-
CASSSPGSPYEQYF	TGTGCCAGCAGTTCCCCCGGCTCCCCTTACGAGCAGTACTTC	TRBV12-3/TRBV12-4	-	TRBJ2-7	few
CASSVQVSYEQYF	TGTGCCAGCAGTGTGCAGGTTTCCTACGAGCAGTACTTC	TRBV25-1	-	TRBJ2-7	many
CASSVREQGLENEQFF	TGTGCCAGCAGCGTACGAGAACAGGGGTTAGAAAATGAGCAGTTCTTC	TRBV9	TRBD1	TRBJ2-1	-
CASSTGLANQETQYF	TGTGCCAGCAGCACGGGACTAGCGAACCAAGAGACCCAGTACTTC	TRBV7-9	TRBD2	TRBJ2-5	few
CATSGLSGPEEQYF	TGTGCCACCAGCGGTCTCTCGGGGCCGGAAGAGCAGTACTTC	TRBV15	-	TRBJ2-7	-
CASSFAPSGMPTYEQYF	TGTGCCAGCAGTTTCGCGCCTAGCGGGATGCCCACCTACGAGCAGTACTTC	TRBV12-3/TRBV12-4	TRBD2	TRBJ2-7	few
CASRRLHPGHSLLNTGELFF	TGTGCCAGCCGGAGACTCCATCCGGGACACAGTCTCTTGAACACCGGGGAGCTGTTTTTT	TRBV27	-	TRBJ2-2	-
CAITASGRKGREQYF	TGTGCCATCACCGCCAGCGGGAGGAAGGGCCGCGAGCAGTACTTC	TRBV10-3	TRBD2	TRBJ2-7	-
CASTSSTNEQFF	TGTGCCTCGACTAGCTCGACCAATGAGCAGTTCTTC	TRBV10-3	TRBD2	TRBJ2-1	-
CAIREGTSDEQYF	TGTGCCATCAGAGAAGGGACTAGCGACGAGCAGTACTTC	TRBV10-3	TRBD2	TRBJ2-7	-
CASSPPGLAPYEQYF	TGTGCCAGCTCACCACCGGGACTAGCCCCTTACGAGCAGTACTTC	TRBV18	TRBD2	TRBJ2-7	few
CASSLARTSGDVYEQYF	TGTGCCAGCAGCTTAGCCCGGACTAGCGGGGATGTTTACGAGCAGTACTTC	TRBV7-8	TRBD2	TRBJ2-7	few
CSARAAPGSGANVLTF	TGCAGTGCGAGAGCGGCTCCTGGTTCAGGGGCCAACGTCCTGACTTTC	TRBV20-1	-	TRBJ2-6	many
CAIRKGSGANVLTF	TGTGCCATCAGAAAGGGCTCTGGGGCCAACGTCCTGACTTTC	TRBV12-3/TRBV12-4	-	TRBJ2-6	-
CSATGTGGEKPTYEQYF	TGCAGTGCTACCGGGACAGGGGGTGAAAAACCTACCTACGAGCAGTACTTC	TRBV20-1	TRBD1	TRBJ2-7	many
CATSDLLGSGRIETQYF	TGTGCCACCAGTGATTTGCTCGGTAGCGGGAGGATTGAGACCCAGTACTTC	TRBV24-1	TRBD2	TRBJ2-5	-
CATSDPRTLPNTGELFF	TGTGCCACCAGTGATCCCCGGACCCTTCCGAACACCGGGGAGCTGTTTTTT	TRBV24-1	-	TRBJ2-2	many
CSVVVAGDGTYEQYF	TGCAGCGTTGTAGTAGCGGGAGACGGGACCTACGAGCAGTACTTC	TRBV29-1	TRBD2	TRBJ2-7	-
CASSYDRGYF	TGTGCCAGCAGTTATGACAGGGGGTACTTC	TRBV6-1	TRBD1	TRBJ2-5	few
CSARRREGWADTQYF	TGCAGTGCTAGGAGGCGGGAGGGATGGGCAGATACGCAGTATTTT	TRBV20-1	TRBD2	TRBJ2-3	-
CASGGTGFGTEAFF	TGCGCCAGTGGGGGAACAGGGTTCGGGACTGAAGCTTTCTTT	TRBV5-1	-	TRBJ1-1	few
CATSDFFNEQFF	TGTGCCACCAGTGATTTCTTCAATGAGCAGTTCTTC	TRBV24-1	-	TRBJ2-1	few
CASSARRDLAGGPRSYNEQFF	TGTGCCAGCAGTGCACGGAGGGACCTAGCGGGAGGGCCTCGGTCCTACAATGAGCAGTTCTTC	TRBV28	TRBD2	TRBJ2-1	-
CASSALAGATDEQYF	TGTGCCAGCAGCGCTCTAGCGGGAGCCACAGACGAGCAGTACTTC	TRBV7-9	TRBD2	TRBJ2-7	many
CASSPHALMGDTVPGETQYF	-	TRBV28	-	TRBJ2-5	few
CATSDPGSLGGYTF	TGTGCCACCAGTGATCCAGGAAGTTTGGGTGGCTACACCTTC	TRBV24-1	-	TRBJ1-2	-
CASSRDLNTEAFF	TGTGCCAGCAGCCGGGACCTAAACACTGAAGCTTTCTTT	TRBV7-9	-	TRBJ1-1	-
CASNGPGTENIQYF	TGTGCCAGCAACGGTCCCGGGACAGAAAACATTCAGTACTTC	TRBV7-9	TRBD1	TRBJ2-4	-
CASSLYRESSYNEQFF	TGTGCCAGCAGTTTATACCGGGAGAGCTCCTACAATGAGCAGTTCTTC	TRBV28	-	TRBJ2-1	-
CASSLAGGILGANVLTF	TGTGCCAGCAGTTTGGCGGGAGGGATTCTTGGGGCCAACGTCCTGACTTTC	TRBV27	TRBD2	TRBJ2-6	-
CASSQDLGGSGYEQYF	TGTGCCAGCAGCCAGGACCTTGGTGGGAGCGGCTACGAGCAGTACTTC	TRBV4-2	-	TRBJ2-7	few
CSGIRLNTEAFF	TGCAGTGGTATACGGTTGAACACTGAAGCTTTCTTT	TRBV20-1	-	TRBJ1-1	-
CSARDPIGQGASGANVLTF	TGCAGTGCTAGAGATCCTATTGGACAGGGGGCCTCTGGGGCCAACGTCCTGACTTTC	TRBV20-1	TRBD1	TRBJ2-6	-
CASSPEQDRWPQHF	TGTGCCAGCAGCCCTGAACAGGACCGTTGGCCCCAGCATTTT	TRBV12-3/TRBV12-4	-	TRBJ1-5	few
CASSSPTGGMFYEQYF	TGTGCCAGCAGCTCGCCCACTGGCGGGATGTTCTACGAGCAGTACTTC	TRBV5-6	-	TRBJ2-7	few
CASSEHAGVYYGYTF	TGTGCCAGCAGTGAACATGCAGGGGTTTACTATGGCTACACCTTC	TRBV25-1	-	TRBJ1-2	few
CASSPPGLARVSEQFF	TGTGCCAGCAGTCCGCCGGGACTAGCTAGGGTCAGTGAGCAGTTCTTC	TRBV12-3/TRBV12-4	TRBD2	TRBJ2-1	-
CSATSGGNEQFF	TGCAGTGCGACTAGCGGAGGCAATGAGCAGTTCTTC	TRBV20-1	TRBD2	TRBJ2-1	few
CAISSSSGTGPSYEQYF	TGTGCCATCAGTTCGTCCTCTGGGACAGGTCCTTCCTACGAGCAGTACTTC	TRBV10-3	TRBD1	TRBJ2-7	-
CASTRGMGQETQYF	TGTGCCAGCACCCGAGGAATGGGGCAAGAGACCCAGTACTTC	TRBV6-5	-	TRBJ2-5	many
CASSFPGAGEQFF	TGTGCCAGCAGCTTTCCGGGGGCGGGGGAGCAGTTCTTC	TRBV7-6	-	TRBJ2-1	-
CASSLGRTPGQETQYF	TGTGCCAGCAGCTTAGGCAGGACACCAGGACAAGAGACCCAGTACTTC	TRBV11-2	-	TRBJ2-5	-
CASSLSGGYYEQYF	TGTGCCAGCAGTTTATCTGGCGGATACTACGAGCAGTACTTC	TRBV27	-	TRBJ2-7	-
CASSAPGTGYGEQYF	TGTGCCAGCAGTGCCCCCGGGACAGGGTACGGCGAGCAGTACTTC	TRBV27	TRBD1	TRBJ2-7	few
CSVRKGPAGELFF	TGCAGCGTTCGAAAGGGCCCGGCCGGGGAGCTGTTTTTT	TRBV29-1	-	TRBJ2-2	many
CASSQTGREGNSYNEQFF	TGCGCCAGCAGCCAGACGGGGCGGGAGGGAAACTCCTACAATGAGCAGTTCTTC	TRBV4-1	TRBD2	TRBJ2-1	-
CSVGGGHSRLNTEAFF	TGCAGCGTTGGAGGGGGGCACAGCCGTCTGAACACTGAAGCTTTCTTT	TRBV29-1	-	TRBJ1-1	many
CAISSAGGPTDTQYF	TGTGCCATCAGTTCAGCGGGAGGCCCCACAGATACGCAGTATTTT	TRBV10-3	TRBD2	TRBJ2-3	-
CSAESGRTDTQYF	TGCAGTGCCGAAAGCGGGAGGACAGATACGCAGTATTTT	TRBV20-1	TRBD2	TRBJ2-3	-
CASSPTSSSYNEQFF	TGTGCCAGCAGCCCTACTAGCTCATCCTACAATGAGCAGTTCTTC	TRBV7-9	-	TRBJ2-1	many
CASSGTAQFF	TGTGCCAGCAGTGGGACAGCACAGTTCTTC	TRBV28	TRBD1	TRBJ2-1	few
CASSFGTVHQPQHF	TGTGCCAGCAGCTTTGGGACAGTTCATCAGCCCCAGCATTTT	TRBV5-6	TRBD1	TRBJ1-5	few